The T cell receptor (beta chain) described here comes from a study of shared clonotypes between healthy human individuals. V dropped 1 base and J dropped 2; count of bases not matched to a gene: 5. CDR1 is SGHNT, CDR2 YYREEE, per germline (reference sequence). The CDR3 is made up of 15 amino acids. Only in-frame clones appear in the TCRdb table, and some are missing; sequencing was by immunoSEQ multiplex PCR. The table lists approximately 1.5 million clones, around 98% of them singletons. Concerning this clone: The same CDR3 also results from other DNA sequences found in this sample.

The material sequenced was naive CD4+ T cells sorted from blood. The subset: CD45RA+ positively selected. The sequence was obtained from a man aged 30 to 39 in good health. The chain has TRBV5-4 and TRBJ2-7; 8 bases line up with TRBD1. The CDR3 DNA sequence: TGTGCCAGCAGCTTGCCCGGACAGGGAACCTACGAGCAGTACTTC. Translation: CASSLPGQGTYEQYF.